This T cell receptor beta chain was found in a study of prognosis after radiotherapy for stage I lung cancer. Study-level background: The study recorded squamous cell carcinoma in several patients and adenocarcinoma in twelve.

Genomic DNA was the source, and TCR beta CDR3 was amplified from it by two-round multiplex PCR. Primers (each specific to one TRBV or TRBJ gene) were used in first-round PCR. From the multiplex PCR reads, TCRdb called clonotypes with MiXCR, one entry per CDR3 protein. The sample has 9,500 to 14,000 distinct CDR3 sequences, approximately 36% seen once. As concerns this clonotype: The DNA is omitted, as the CDR3 cannot be located on it reliably, and the CDR3 follows TCRdb's listing.

Germline V CDR1 and CDR2: SGHVS, FNYEAQ. Both ends counted, the CDR3 spans 22 residues. This TCR derives from a donor aged 50 or older with non-small cell lung cancer. This rearrangement joins TRBV7-6 to TRBJ2-7; TRBD1 is the table's D call and was not checked against the DNA. The source was PBMCs, collected before or after stereotactic body radiation therapy (not recorded which). CDR3 region: CASSFYICSAGGGAAASYEQYF.